This T cell receptor beta chain was captured by sequencing in a study of blood T cell repertoires in COVID-19. Germline V lookup: CDR1 MNHEY, CDR2 SMNVEV (reference sequence). CDR3 length equals 13 residues. Trimming removed 3 bases at V and 8 bases at J, with 13 bases between. Source study methods: Amplified reference gene primers provided the basis for estimating nucleated cell counts. Here immunoSEQ multiplex PCR was the method, and the copy in TCRdb shows in-frame clones only, minus some. V and J calls and clone size are given by that table; D and trimming were obtained from the DNA. The sample lists 470,000 or so clones, roughly 90% occurring once.

The chain employs TRBV27 and TRBJ1-2, with D tentatively TRBD1 (5 bases). The sequencing input was peripheral blood. The sequence was obtained from a woman aged 25 to 39 with acute or convalescent COVID-19. CDR3 DNA: TGTGCCAGCAGTTTGCCAGGGTATAGAGGCTACACCTTC. It yields the protein CASSLPGYRGYTF.